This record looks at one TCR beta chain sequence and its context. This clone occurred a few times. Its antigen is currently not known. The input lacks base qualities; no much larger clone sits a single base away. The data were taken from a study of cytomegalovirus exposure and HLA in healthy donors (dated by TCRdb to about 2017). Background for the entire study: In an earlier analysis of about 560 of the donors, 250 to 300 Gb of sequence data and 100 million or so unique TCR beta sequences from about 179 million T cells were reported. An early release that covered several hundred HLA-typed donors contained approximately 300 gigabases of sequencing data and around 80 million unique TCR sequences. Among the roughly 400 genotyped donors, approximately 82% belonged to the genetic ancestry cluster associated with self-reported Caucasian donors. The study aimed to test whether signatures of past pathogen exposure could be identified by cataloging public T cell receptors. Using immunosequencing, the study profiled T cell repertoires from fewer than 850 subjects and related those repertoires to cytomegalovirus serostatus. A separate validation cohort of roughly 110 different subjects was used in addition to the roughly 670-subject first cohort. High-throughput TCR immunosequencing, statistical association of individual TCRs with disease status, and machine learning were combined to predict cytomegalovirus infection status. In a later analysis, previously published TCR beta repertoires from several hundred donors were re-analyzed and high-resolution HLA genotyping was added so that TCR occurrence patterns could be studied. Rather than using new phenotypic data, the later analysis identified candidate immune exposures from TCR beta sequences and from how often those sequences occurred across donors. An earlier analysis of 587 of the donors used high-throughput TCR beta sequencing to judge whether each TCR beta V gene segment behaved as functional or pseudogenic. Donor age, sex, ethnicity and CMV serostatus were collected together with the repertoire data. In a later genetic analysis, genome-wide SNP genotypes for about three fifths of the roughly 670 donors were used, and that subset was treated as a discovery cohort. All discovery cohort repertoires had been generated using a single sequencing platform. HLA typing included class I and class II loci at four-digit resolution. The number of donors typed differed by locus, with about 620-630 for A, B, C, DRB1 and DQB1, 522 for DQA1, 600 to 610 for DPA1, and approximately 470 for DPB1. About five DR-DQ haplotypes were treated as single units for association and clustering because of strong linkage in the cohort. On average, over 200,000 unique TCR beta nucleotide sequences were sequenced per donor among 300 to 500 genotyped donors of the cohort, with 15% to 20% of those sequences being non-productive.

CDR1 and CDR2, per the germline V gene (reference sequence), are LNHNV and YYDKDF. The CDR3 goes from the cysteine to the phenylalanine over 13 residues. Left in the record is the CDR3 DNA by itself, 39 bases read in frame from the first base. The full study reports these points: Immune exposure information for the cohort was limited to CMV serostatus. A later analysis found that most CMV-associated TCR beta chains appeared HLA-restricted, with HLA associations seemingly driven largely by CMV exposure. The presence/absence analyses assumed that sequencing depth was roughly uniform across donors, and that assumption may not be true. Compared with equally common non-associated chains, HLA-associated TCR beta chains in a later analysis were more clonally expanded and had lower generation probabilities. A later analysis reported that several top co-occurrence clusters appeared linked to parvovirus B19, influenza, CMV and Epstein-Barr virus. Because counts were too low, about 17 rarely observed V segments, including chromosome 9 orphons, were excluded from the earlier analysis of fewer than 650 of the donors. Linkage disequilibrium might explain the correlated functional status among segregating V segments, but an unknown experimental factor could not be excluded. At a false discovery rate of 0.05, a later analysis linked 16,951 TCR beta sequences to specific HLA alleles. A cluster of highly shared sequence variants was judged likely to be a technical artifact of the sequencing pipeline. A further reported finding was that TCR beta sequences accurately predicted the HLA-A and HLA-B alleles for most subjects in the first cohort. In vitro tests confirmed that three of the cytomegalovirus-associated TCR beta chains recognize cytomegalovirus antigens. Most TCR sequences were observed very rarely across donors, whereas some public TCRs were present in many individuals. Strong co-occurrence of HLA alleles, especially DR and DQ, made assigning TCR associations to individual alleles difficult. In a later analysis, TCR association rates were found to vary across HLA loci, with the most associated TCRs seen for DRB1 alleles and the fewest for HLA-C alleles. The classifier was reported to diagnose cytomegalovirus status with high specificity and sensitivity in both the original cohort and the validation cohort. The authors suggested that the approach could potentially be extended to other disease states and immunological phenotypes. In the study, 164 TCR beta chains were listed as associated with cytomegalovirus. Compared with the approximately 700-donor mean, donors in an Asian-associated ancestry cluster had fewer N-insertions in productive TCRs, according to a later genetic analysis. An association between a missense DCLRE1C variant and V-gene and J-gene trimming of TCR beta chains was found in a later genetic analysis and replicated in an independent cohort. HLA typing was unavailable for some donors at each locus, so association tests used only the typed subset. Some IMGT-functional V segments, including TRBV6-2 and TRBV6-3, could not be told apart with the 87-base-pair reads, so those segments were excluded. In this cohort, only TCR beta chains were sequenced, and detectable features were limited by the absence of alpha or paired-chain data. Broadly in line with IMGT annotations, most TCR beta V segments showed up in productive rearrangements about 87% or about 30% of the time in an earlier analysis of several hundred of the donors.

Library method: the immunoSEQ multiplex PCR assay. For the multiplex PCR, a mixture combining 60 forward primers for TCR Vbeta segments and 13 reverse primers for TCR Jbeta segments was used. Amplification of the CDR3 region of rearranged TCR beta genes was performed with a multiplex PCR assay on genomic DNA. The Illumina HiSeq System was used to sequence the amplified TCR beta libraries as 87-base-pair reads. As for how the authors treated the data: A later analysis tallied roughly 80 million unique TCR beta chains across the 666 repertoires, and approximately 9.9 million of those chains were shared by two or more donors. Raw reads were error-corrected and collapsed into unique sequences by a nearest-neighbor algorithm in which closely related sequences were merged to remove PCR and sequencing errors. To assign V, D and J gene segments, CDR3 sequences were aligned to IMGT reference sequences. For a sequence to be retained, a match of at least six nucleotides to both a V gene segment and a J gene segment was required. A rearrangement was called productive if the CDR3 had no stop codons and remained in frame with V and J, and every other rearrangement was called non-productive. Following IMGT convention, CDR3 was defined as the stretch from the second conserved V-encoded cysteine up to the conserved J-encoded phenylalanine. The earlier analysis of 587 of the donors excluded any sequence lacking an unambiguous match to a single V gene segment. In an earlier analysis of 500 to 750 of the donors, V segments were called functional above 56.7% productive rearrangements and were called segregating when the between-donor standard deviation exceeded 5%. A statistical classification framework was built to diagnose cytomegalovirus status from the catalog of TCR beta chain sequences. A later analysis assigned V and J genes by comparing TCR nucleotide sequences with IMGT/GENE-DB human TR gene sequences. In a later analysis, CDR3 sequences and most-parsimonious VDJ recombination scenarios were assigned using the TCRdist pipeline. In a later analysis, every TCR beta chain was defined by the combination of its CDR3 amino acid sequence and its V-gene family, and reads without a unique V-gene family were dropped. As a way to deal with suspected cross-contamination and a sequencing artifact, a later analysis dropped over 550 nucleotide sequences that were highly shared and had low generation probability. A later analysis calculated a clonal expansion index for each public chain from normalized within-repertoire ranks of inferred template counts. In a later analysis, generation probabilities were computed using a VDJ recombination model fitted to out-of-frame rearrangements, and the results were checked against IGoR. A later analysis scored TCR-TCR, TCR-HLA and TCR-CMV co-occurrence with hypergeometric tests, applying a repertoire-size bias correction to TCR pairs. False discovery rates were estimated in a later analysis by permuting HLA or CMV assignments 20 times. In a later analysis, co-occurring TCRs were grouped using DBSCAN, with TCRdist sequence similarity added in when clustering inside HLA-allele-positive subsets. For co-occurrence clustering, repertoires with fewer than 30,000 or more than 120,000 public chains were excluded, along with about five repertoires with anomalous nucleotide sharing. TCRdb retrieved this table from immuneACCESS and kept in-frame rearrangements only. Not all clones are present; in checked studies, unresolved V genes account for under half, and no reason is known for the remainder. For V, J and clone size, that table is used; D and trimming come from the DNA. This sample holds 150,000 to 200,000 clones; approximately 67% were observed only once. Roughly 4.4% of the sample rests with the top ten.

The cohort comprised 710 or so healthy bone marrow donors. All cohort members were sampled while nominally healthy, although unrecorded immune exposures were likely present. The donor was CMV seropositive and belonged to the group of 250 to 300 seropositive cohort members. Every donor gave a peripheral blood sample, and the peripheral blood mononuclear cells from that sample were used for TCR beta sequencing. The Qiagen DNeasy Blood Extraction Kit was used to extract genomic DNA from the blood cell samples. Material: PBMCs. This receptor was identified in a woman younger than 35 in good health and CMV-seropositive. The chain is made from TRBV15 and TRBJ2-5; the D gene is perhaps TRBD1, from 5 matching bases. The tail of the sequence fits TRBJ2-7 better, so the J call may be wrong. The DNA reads TGTGCCACCAGCAGCAGGGTCTTGTACGAGCAGTACTTC. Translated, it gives CATSSRVLYEQYF.